This T cell receptor beta chain stems from a study of T-cell memory formation after mild COVID-19. Study information: The TCR clusters were mostly specific to one donor.

TCRdb re-called the 5' RACE reads with MiXCR, one entry per CDR3 protein. The table records around 110,000 distinct CDR3 sequences, roughly an eighth of them present only once. Germline assignment: CDR1 MNHEY and CDR2 SVGEGT. CDR3 length: 14 residues. J gave up 4 bases and V 4 bases, and 3 bases lay outside the gene matches. The chain uses TRBV6-2 or TRBV6-3 and TRBJ1-1, with 10 bases fitting TRBD1. The source material was PBMCs or a T cell subset sorted from them (not recorded which). The receptor comes from an adult woman who had mild COVID-19 (a few samples of this study predate the infection). Cell type and time point are not known. CDR3 protein: CASSFRDRGTEAFF. CDR3 bases: TGTGCCAGCAGTTTCCGGGACAGGGGCACTGAAGCTTTCTTT.